This T cell receptor beta chain was documented in a study of cytomegalovirus exposure and HLA in healthy donors. The CDR3 loop spans 13 amino acids. V trimming: 4 bases; J trimming: 4 bases; junction bases outside the gene matches: 2. Germline V gene data show CDR1 as SGHNT and CDR2 as YYREEE (reference sequence). 60 Vbeta and 13 Jbeta primers were used in PCR. Repertoires were generated with immunoSEQ multiplex PCR, while TCRdb's copy carries only in-frame clones and drops some. The table includes 55,000 to 70,000 clones, under 85% detected once. The receptor comes from a woman aged 60 to 75 in good health and CMV-seropositive. The source material was PBMCs. The genes are TRBV5-4 and TRBJ1-2; 9 positions agree with TRBD1. DNA of the CDR3: TGTGCCAGCAGCGCGGGACAGGGCTATGGCTACACCTTC. This sequence encodes CASSAGQGYGYTF. The full variable domain, with the rest looked up from reference TRBV5-4 and TRBJ1-2, is ETGVTQSPTHLIKTRGQQVTLRCSSQSGHNTVSWYQQALGQGPQFIFQYYREEENGRGNFPPRFSGLQFPNYSSELNVNALELDDSALYLCASSAGQGYGYTFGSGTRLTVV.